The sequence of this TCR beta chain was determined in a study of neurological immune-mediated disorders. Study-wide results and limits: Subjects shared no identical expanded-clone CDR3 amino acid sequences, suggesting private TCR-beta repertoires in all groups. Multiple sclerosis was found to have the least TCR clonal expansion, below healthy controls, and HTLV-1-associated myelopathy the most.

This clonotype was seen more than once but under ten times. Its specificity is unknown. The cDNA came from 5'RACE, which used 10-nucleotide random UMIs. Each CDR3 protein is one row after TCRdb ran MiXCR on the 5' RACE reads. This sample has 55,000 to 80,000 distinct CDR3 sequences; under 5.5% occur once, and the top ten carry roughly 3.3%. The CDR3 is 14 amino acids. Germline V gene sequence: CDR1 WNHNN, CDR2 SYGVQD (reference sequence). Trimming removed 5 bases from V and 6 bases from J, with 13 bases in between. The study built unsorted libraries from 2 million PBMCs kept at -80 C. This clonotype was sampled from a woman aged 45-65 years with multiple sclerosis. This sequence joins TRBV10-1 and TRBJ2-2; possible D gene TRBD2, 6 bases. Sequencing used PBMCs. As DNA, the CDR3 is TGCGCCAGCAGTCCCGGCGGGGCCGCCGGGGAGCTGTTTTTT. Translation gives CASSPGGAAGELFF.